This is a list of T cell receptor beta chains from one sample in a study of OX40 agonist ivuxolimab in advanced cancers. TCRdb's table, derived via immunoSEQ multiplex PCR, lists solely in-frame clones and lacks some. The data contain 130,000 or so clones, around 93% of them singletons. This specimen consisted of CD4+ or CD8+ T cells sorted from blood, obtained in a trial of the OX40 agonist ivuxolimab. These receptors originate from an adult with an advanced solid tumor such as melanoma, head and neck, liver or kidney cancer. Both conserved end residues are part of each CDR3. D genes are given only for firm matches. The size of a clone is reported for some rows only, either as once, few or many, or as a class for expanded clones.

size,V,J,D,CDR3,DNA
.,TRBV10-3,TRBJ1-2,TRBD1,CAISLQGARGYTF,TGTGCCATCAGCCTACAGGGGGCCCGGGGCTACACCTTC
.,TRBV5-1,TRBJ1-5,.,CASSLGTYSNQPQHF,TGCGCCAGCAGCCTAGGGACTTATAGCAATCAGCCCCAGCATTTT
.,TRBV10-3,TRBJ2-5,.,CAISGGPTGGPGETQYF,TGTGCCATCAGTGGAGGGCCGACAGGAGGCCCCGGAGAGACCCAGTACTTC
.,TRBV5-1,TRBJ2-1,.,CASRRGVNEQFF,TGCGCCAGCCGTAGGGGGGTGAATGAGCAGTTCTTC
.,TRBV28,TRBJ2-7,TRBD2,CASSLYVASGLSYEQYF,TGTGCCAGCAGTTTATACGTGGCTAGCGGATTATCCTACGAGCAGTACTTC
.,TRBV30,TRBJ2-7,TRBD1,CAWSVTGGAEQYF,TGTGCCTGGAGTGTGACAGGGGGCGCCGAGCAGTACTTC
.,TRBV30,TRBJ2-3,TRBD2,CAWSVGASGRARSDTQYF,TGTGCCTGGAGTGTTGGGGCTAGCGGGAGGGCCCGCTCAGATACGCAGTATTTT
.,TRBV7-9,TRBJ1-1,TRBD1,CASSARTGSTEAFF,TGTGCCAGCAGCGCACGGACAGGGAGCACTGAAGCTTTCTTT
once,TRBV4-1,TRBJ1-5,.,CASSQDMFGRGGNNQPQHF,TGCGCCAGCAGCCAAGATATGTTTGGCAGGGGTGGGAACAATCAGCCCCAGCATTTT
.,TRBV21-1,TRBJ1-1,.,CASSATGGYQHVAFF,TGTGCCAGCAGCGCGACAGGGGGCTATCAACACGTAGCTTTCTTT
.,TRBV11-2,TRBJ2-7,TRBD1,CASSPLGRTGGYEQYF,TGTGCCAGCAGCCCTTTAGGGAGGACAGGGGGCTACGAGCAGTACTTC
.,TRBV5-1,TRBJ1-5,.,CASSLQSGGNQPQHF,TGCGCCAGCAGCTTGCAGAGTGGGGGCAATCAGCCCCAGCATTTT
.,TRBV9,TRBJ1-1,.,CASSPDVNTEAFF,TGTGCCAGCAGCCCGGACGTGAACACTGAAGCTTTCTTT
.,TRBV15,TRBJ2-1,TRBD1,CATSRGTGGGSYNEQFF,TGTGCCACCAGCAGGGGGACAGGAGGTGGCTCCTACAATGAGCAGTTCTTC
.,TRBV7-2,TRBJ1-1,.,CASSQESTTEAFF,TGTGCCAGCAGCCAAGAGTCCACCACTGAAGCTTTCTTT
.,TRBV30,TRBJ1-2,.,CAWSVSVVGYTF,TGTGCCTGGAGTGTATCCGTGGTCGGCTACACCTTC
.,TRBV5-1,TRBJ2-7,.,CASSLESSGRSTYEQYF,TGCGCCAGCAGCTTGGAGAGTAGTGGGAGATCTACCTACGAGCAGTACTTC
.,TRBV7-7,TRBJ2-5,.,CASSLGDNQETQYF,TGTGCCAGCAGCTTAGGGGACAACCAAGAGACCCAGTACTTC
once,TRBV5-6,TRBJ1-5,.,CASSWGGQPQHF,TGTGCCAGCAGTTGGGGGGGTCAGCCCCAGCATTTT
.,TRBV18,TRBJ2-3,.,CASSPKRADTQYF,TGTGCCAGCTCACCCAAAAGGGCAGATACGCAGTATTTT
.,TRBV6-1,TRBJ2-7,TRBD2,CASSTERGTEQYF,TGTGCCAGCAGTACTGAGCGGGGGACCGAGCAGTACTTC
.,TRBV4-3,TRBJ1-2,.,CASSQDLAGSNYRYGYTF,TGCGCCAGCAGCCAAGATCTGGCAGGTAGCAATTACCGCTATGGCTACACCTTC
.,TRBV7-2,TRBJ2-7,.,CASSYPGPGNEQYF,TGTGCCAGCAGCTATCCGGGCCCTGGAAACGAGCAGTACTTC
once,TRBV5-1,TRBJ2-3,.,CASSLIGGTSTDTQYF,TGCGCCAGCAGCTTGATAGGAGGGACTAGCACAGATACGCAGTATTTT
.,TRBV11-2,TRBJ1-6,.,CASSVDSFSPLHF,TGTGCCAGCAGCGTCGACAGTTTTTCACCCCTCCACTTT
.,TRBV7-9,TRBJ2-7,.,CASSFRGRHGSYEQYF,TGTGCCAGCAGCTTCAGGGGGAGGCATGGGTCCTACGAGCAGTACTTC
.,TRBV6-5,TRBJ2-1,.,CASSRASYNEQFF,TGTGCCAGCTCTCGGGCGTCCTACAATGAGCAGTTCTTC
few,TRBV2,TRBJ2-7,.,CASSEAVGSQIGEQYF,TGTGCCAGCAGTGAAGCAGTGGGTTCCCAAATAGGCGAGCAGTACTTC
.,TRBV2,TRBJ1-5,.,CASSVSLRDGQPQHF,TGTGCCAGCAGTGTAAGTTTGAGGGACGGTCAGCCCCAGCATTTT
.,TRBV5-6,TRBJ2-6,.,CASSQLPDGANVLTF,TGTGCCAGCAGCCAATTACCAGATGGGGCCAACGTCCTGACTTTC
once,TRBV5-8,TRBJ2-6,.,CASRDCKSQSRANVLTF,TGTGCCAGCCGTGACTGCAAGTCACAAAGTCGGGCCAACGTCCTGACTTTC
.,TRBV19,TRBJ2-2,.,CASSGANTGELFF,TGTGCCAGTAGTGGTGCTAACACCGGGGAGCTGTTTTTT
.,TRBV7-2,TRBJ2-7,.,CASSPRRGTSQEQYF,TGTGCCAGCAGCCCACGACGCGGGACCTCACAGGAGCAGTACTTC
.,TRBV2,TRBJ1-4,TRBD1,CASSEGQGTKLFF,TGTGCCAGCAGTGAGGGACAGGGGACAAAACTGTTTTTT
.,TRBV10-3,TRBJ1-2,.,CAISESRGRRNYGYTF,TGTGCCATCAGTGAGTCTCGGGGGCGCCGGAACTATGGCTACACCTTC
.,TRBV6-5,TRBJ2-7,.,CASSYGTGLYEQYF,TGTGCCAGCAGTTACGGCACAGGCCTCTACGAGCAGTACTTC
.,TRBV6-5,TRBJ1-4,.,CASTAQFSPNEKLFF,TGTGCCAGCACTGCCCAATTTAGTCCTAATGAAAAACTGTTTTTT
.,TRBV27,TRBJ1-2,.,CASRPSGGSNYGYTF,TGTGCCAGCAGACCATCCGGGGGTTCTAACTATGGCTACACCTTC
.,TRBV5-1,TRBJ2-7,TRBD2,CASSPKPVAGGEEQYF,TGCGCCAGCAGCCCCAAACCGGTAGCGGGAGGGGAAGAGCAGTACTTC
.,TRBV9,TRBJ1-3,.,CASSVVGQSGNTIYF,TGTGCCAGCAGCGTAGTTGGACAGTCTGGAAACACCATATATTTT
.,TRBV19,TRBJ2-7,.,CASSVSGIYEQYF,TGTGCCAGTAGTGTCAGCGGAATTTACGAGCAGTACTTC
once,TRBV9,TRBJ1-1,.,CASSLGGRVDTEAFF,TGTGCCAGCAGCCTCGGGGGGCGAGTAGACACTGAAGCTTTCTTT
.,TRBV27,TRBJ2-6,.,CATRGVENSGANVLTF,TGTGCCACCAGGGGGGTGGAGAACTCTGGGGCCAACGTCCTGACTTTC
.,TRBV6-6,TRBJ1-5,TRBD1,CASSLQGALNQPQHF,TGTGCCAGCAGCTTACAGGGGGCGCTTAATCAGCCCCAGCATTTT